Listed below are T cell receptor beta chains from one sample, sequenced in a study of blood T cell repertoires in COVID-19. The data were produced by immunoSEQ multiplex PCR, yet TCRdb's version contains in-frame clones alone and is incomplete. The data show over 85,000 clones, 87% seen once. The sequenced sample was peripheral blood. These receptors were taken from a woman aged 45-59 years with COVID-19, enrolled during active disease. CDR3s include the opening cysteine and the closing phenylalanine or tryptophan. The D gene is left open where the match is weak. Only some rows state a clone size, as once, few, many or a class for expanded clones.

abundance	d_gene	j_gene	v_gene	CDR3nt	CDR3aa
-	-	TRBJ1-4	TRBV29-1	TGCAGCGCTGGACCGACAGCAACTAATGAAAAACTGTTTTTT	CSAGPTATNEKLFF
-	-	TRBJ2-3	TRBV4-3	TGCGCCAGCAGCCAAGATCGCAGGGCCGGAACAGATACGCAGTATTTT	CASSQDRRAGTDTQYF
-	TRBD1	TRBJ2-7	TRBV5-4	TGTGCCAGCACCGGCAGGGGGCAACCCTACGAGCAGTACTTC	CASTGRGQPYEQYF
once	-	TRBJ1-1	TRBV7-9	TGTGCCAGCAACCCGGTGAACACTGAAGCTTTCTTT	CASNPVNTEAFF
-	-	TRBJ2-3	TRBV5-1	TGCGCCAGCAGCACGGGGACTTTAGCAGGTTCAGATACGCAGTATTTT	CASSTGTLAGSDTQYF
-	-	TRBJ1-5	TRBV19	TGTGCCAGTAGTACCCTTAGCAATCAGCCCCAGCATTTT	CASSTLSNQPQHF
-	-	TRBJ1-1	TRBV6-5	TGTGCCAGCCGATATCCAGGGTTGTTGGGCACTGAAGCTTTCTTT	CASRYPGLLGTEAFF
-	TRBD2	TRBJ2-5	TRBV5-1	TGCGCCAGCAGCCAACTAGCGGGGGGGCCTGAGACCCAGTACTTC	CASSQLAGGPETQYF
-	TRBD1	TRBJ1-2	TRBV24-1	TGTGCCACCAGTGATTCCAGGACAGGGAGATTGGATGGCTACACCTTC	CATSDSRTGRLDGYTF
-	TRBD2	TRBJ2-5	TRBV3-1/TRBV3-2	TGTGCCAGCAGCCAAAGAACCTGGGTAGCGGGGGAGGAGACCCAGTACTTC	CASSQRTWVAGEETQYF
-	-	TRBJ2-3	TRBV5-5	TGTGCCAGCAGCCCTCCCTGGCAGGGGTACACAGATACGCAGTATTTT	CASSPPWQGYTDTQYF
-	TRBD1	TRBJ2-7	TRBV11-2	TGTGCCAGCAGCTTAGTGGACAGGGGGCCCAACGAGCAGTACTTC	CASSLVDRGPNEQYF
-	TRBD1	TRBJ1-2	TRBV23-1	TGCGCCAGCAGTCAAACGCTGCCCGGACAGGGGGATGGCTACACCTTC	CASSQTLPGQGDGYTF
-	TRBD1	TRBJ2-7	TRBV5-1	TGCGCCAGCAGCTTGGGACAGGGGAGTGGGCAGTACTTC	CASSLGQGSGQYF
-	-	TRBJ2-2	TRBV2	TGTGCCAGCACGGGACAGAACACCGGGGAGCTGTTTTTT	CASTGQNTGELFF
-	-	TRBJ1-3	TRBV2	TGTGCCAGCAGTGAAAGGGGGTATGGGAGAAACACCATATATTTT	CASSERGYGRNTIYF
-	TRBD2	TRBJ2-7	TRBV10-2	TGCGCCAGCAGGACTAGCGGGGGATCCTACGAGCAGTACTTC	CASRTSGGSYEQYF
-	-	TRBJ2-2	TRBV6-5	TGTGCCAGCAGAGACAGGATTGGGGAGCTGTTTTTT	CASRDRIGELFF
-	-	TRBJ1-1	TRBV19	TGTGCCAGTAGTACTGGAGCAGGGGATTCGGCTTTCTTT	CASSTGAGDSAFF
-	-	TRBJ2-7	TRBV7-2	TGTGCCAGCGGATTGCTAGCGTCCTACGAGCAGTACTTC	CASGLLASYEQYF
-	-	TRBJ2-7	TRBV4-1	TGCGCCAGCAGCCATCCCCGGGACAAGCCTCAATCTCCCCATTCCTACGAGCAGTACTTC	CASSHPRDKPQSPHSYEQYF
few	TRBD1	TRBJ2-7	TRBV30	TGTGCCCTGACAGGGCAAGCCTACGAGCAGTACTTC	CALTGQAYEQYF